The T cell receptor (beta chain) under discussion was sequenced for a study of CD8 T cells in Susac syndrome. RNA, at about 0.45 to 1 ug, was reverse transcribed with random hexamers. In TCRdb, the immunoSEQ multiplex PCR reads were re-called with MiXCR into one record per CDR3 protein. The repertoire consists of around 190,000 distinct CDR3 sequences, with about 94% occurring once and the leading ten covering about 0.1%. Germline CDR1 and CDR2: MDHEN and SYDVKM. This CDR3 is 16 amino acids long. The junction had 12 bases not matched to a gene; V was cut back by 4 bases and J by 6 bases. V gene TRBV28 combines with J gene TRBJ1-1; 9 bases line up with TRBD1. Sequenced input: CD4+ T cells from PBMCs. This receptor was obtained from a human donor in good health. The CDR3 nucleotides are TGTGCCAGCAGTTCGTCCCGGGACAGGGTTTTAGCTGAAGCTTTCTTT. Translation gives CASSSSRDRVLAEAFF.